Listed here are 32 T cell receptor beta chains from one sample, sequenced in a study of chemoradiotherapy in HPV16-positive cancers. Method: immunoSEQ multiplex PCR; TCRdb's copy keeps in-frame clones and lacks some. This sample yields some 9,600 clones, of which approximately 70% are seen a single time; roughly 13% belongs to the top ten. This specimen was taken from a patient who underwent chemoradiotherapy. Source of these receptors: a human donor with HPV-associated anogenital cancer.

The chain links TRBV18 to TRBJ2-7; D remains ambiguous. CDR1 is KGHSH, CDR2 LQKENI, per germline. The CDR3 loop spans 13 amino acids. Trimming cost V 3 bases and J 4 bases, with 10 bases left between them. This CDR3 reads CASSPSKGYEQYF. The CDR3 DNA reads as TGTGCCAGCTCACCCAGTAAGGGATACGAGCAGTACTTC.

V is TRBV30 and J is TRBJ1-2; D is uncertain. Trimming took 0 bases from V and 4 from J, leaving 12 bases between them. The germline V gene encodes CDR1 GTSNPN and CDR2 SVGIG (reference sequence). CDR3 size: 14 residues. The CDR3 loop is CAWSVVPGPYGYTF. The CDR3 nucleotides are TGTGCCTGGAGTGTAGTCCCGGGTCCCTATGGCTACACCTTC.

CDR3 DNA: TGTGCCAGCAGCTTAGCGATGGTAGCGGGGGTCAATGAGCAGTTCTTC. Encoded protein: CASSLAMVAGVNEQFF. This rearrangement joins TRBV7-9 to TRBJ2-1; TRBD2 matches at 9 bases. The CDR3 extends over 16 amino acids. J lost 6 bases, V lost 0 bases, and 6 bases had no gene match. Germline CDR1 and CDR2: SEHNR and FQNEAQ (reference sequence).

The rearrangement joins TRBV7-9 to TRBJ1-1; D remains unclear. From germline, CDR1 is SEHNR and CDR2 FQNEAQ (reference sequence). The V end lost 3 bases, the J end lost 3 bases, and 11 bases lay between the germline ends. CDR3 length: 14 amino acids. DNA for the CDR3: TGTGCCAGCAGCTTCGCCCTTGTGGACACTGAAGCTTTCTTT. Translating it yields CASSFALVDTEAFF.

This chain links TRBV21-1 with TRBJ2-3; TRBD1 reflects the table's D call only, with no check against the DNA. TRBV21-1 is tagged as a pseudogene. CDR3 length: 13 residues. In DNA, the CDR3 is TGTGCCAGCAGGGGACAGAGCACAGATACGCAGTATTTT. Its protein product is CASRGQSTDTQYF.

The V and J genes are TRBV11-2 and TRBJ1-2; D is unclear. Deletions cut 5 bases from V and 8 bases from J, with 18 bases between. Germline V lookup: CDR1 SGHAT, CDR2 FQNNGV. The CDR3 contains 14 residues. The CDR3: CASSRLLKGEGYTF. Here the CDR3 DNA reads TGTGCCAGCAGCCGGCTGCTTAAGGGAGAGGGCTACACCTTC.

This clone was detected only a few times. This sequence joins TRBV2 and TRBJ2-2, with TRBD1 matching 8 bases. The germline CDR1 and CDR2 sequences are SNHLY and FYNNEI. This CDR3 region has 15 residues. V dropped 6 bases and J dropped 3; count of bases not matched to a gene: 6. In nucleotides, the CDR3 is TGTGCCAGCAGCAATCAGGGGGCGTACACCGGGGAGCTGTTTTTT. This codes for CASSNQGAYTGELFF.

J is TRBJ2-6 and V is TRBV5-8; no firm D call. This CDR3 spans 13 amino acids. V was trimmed by 10 bases and J by 1 base, leaving 9 bases between them. From germline, CDR1 is SGHTS and CDR2 YDEGEE. The CDR3 region has the DNA TGTGCCCGTTGGTCGTCTGGGGCCAACGTCCTGACTTTC. It is translated as CARWSSGANVLTF. The whole variable domain, filled in from reference TRBV5-8 and TRBJ2-6, reads EAGVTQSPTHLIKTRGQQATLRCSPISGHTSVYWYQQALGLGLQFLLWYDEGEERNRGNFPPRFSGRQFPNYSSELNVNALELEDSALYLCARWSSGANVLTFGAGSRLTVL.

The J gene is TRBJ1-3, the V gene TRBV19; a possible D gene is TRBD1 (5 bases). CDR3 length: 16 residues. V dropped 5 bases and J dropped 0 bases, with 14 bases sitting between them. Germline V gene sequence: CDR1 LNHDA, CDR2 SQIVND (reference sequence). The CDR3 nucleotides are TGTGCCAGTAGTCCCGGGACTGCCCTCTCTGGAAACACCATATATTTT. Translation: CASSPGTALSGNTIYF.

The chain has TRBV9 and TRBJ1-1, with TRBD1 as a possible D gene (5 bases). The CDR3 loop spans 14 amino acids. V was trimmed by 4 bases and J by 0 bases, leaving 10 bases between them. Germline CDR1 reads SGDLS; CDR2 reads YYNGEE. DNA for the CDR3: TGTGCCAGCAGCCCCCCGGGGGTGAACACTGAAGCTTTCTTT. This translates into CASSPPGVNTEAFF. The full variable domain, with the rest looked up from reference TRBV9 and TRBJ1-1, is DSGVTQTPKHLITATGQRVTLRCSPRSGDLSVYWYQQSLDQGLQFLIQYYNGEERAKGNILERFSAQQFPDLHSELNLSSLELGDSALYFCASSPPGVNTEAFFGQGTRLTVV.

Only a few counts were recorded for this clone. The chain joins TRBV5-4 to TRBJ1-1; a weak D match, TRBD1 (6 bases). V shed 0 bases and J shed 1 base, with 16 bases lying between them. The CDR3 has 17 residues. Germline CDR1 reads SGHNT; CDR2 reads YYREEE (reference sequence). CDR3 loop: CASSLGGYGGQNTEAFF. CDR3 coding DNA: TGTGCCAGCAGCTTGGGGGGGTACGGGGGACAGAACACTGAAGCTTTCTTT.

The genes are TRBV7-8 and TRBJ1-1; D is undetermined. This CDR3 comprises 13 residues. Deletions cut 1 base from V and 11 bases from J, with 14 bases between. The germline V gene encodes CDR1 SGHVS and CDR2 FQNEAQ. CDR3 bases: TGTGCCAGCAGCTTAGGGGATTCCCGGTTCGCTTTCTTT. Amino acid sequence: CASSLGDSRFAFF.

The CDR3 loop reads CAWSVVQGTEAFF. Written as DNA, the CDR3 is TGTGCCTGGAGTGTAGTGCAGGGTACTGAAGCTTTCTTT. This rearrangement joins TRBV30 to TRBJ1-1, with D possibly TRBD1 on 5 matching bases. Germline values: CDR1 GTSNPN, CDR2 SVGIG (reference sequence). The V end was cut by 0 bases, the J end by 5 bases, with 10 bases between. The CDR3 runs to 13 residues.

The rearrangement uses TRBV6-6 and TRBJ1-2; 7 bases align to TRBD1. CDR1 and CDR2 from the germline V gene are MNHNY and SVGAGI (reference sequence). The V segment lost 4 bases and the J segment 5 bases; nucleotides outside the gene matches: 10. The CDR3 is 15 residues long. For the CDR3, the DNA is TGTGCCAGCAGTTCCAGGCAGGGGGGGGTGTATGGCTACACCTTC. Residues: CASSSRQGGVYGYTF.

The rearrangement joins TRBV28 to TRBJ1-6, with D tentatively TRBD1 (5 bases). The CDR3 sequence is 13 residues long. V lost 6 bases to trimming and J lost 6 bases, with 9 bases between them. The germline gives CDR1 MDHEN, CDR2 SYDVKM. CDR3 nucleotide sequence: TGTGCCAGCAGGGACACACTTAATTCACCCCTCCACTTT. Its translation: CASRDTLNSPLHF.

The V gene is TRBV7-8, the J gene TRBJ2-5; no definite D call. The CDR3 runs 15 residues. Germline CDR1 and CDR2: SGHVS and FQNEAQ. V lost 3 bases, J lost 1 base, and 12 bases lay in between. The CDR3 spells CASSFGSRTQETQYF. As DNA, the CDR3 is TGTGCCAGCAGCTTCGGCAGTAGGACCCAAGAGACCCAGTACTTC. The full variable domain, completed using reference TRBV7-8 and TRBJ2-5, is GAGVSQSPRYKVAKRGQDVALRCDPISGHVSLFWYQQALGQGPEFLTYFQNEAQLDKSGLPSDRFFAERPEGSVSTLKIQRTQQEDSAVYLCASSFGSRTQETQYFGPGTRLLVL.

This clone occurred a few times. The rearrangement uses TRBV11-2 and TRBJ1-5, with D hard to call. The germline gives CDR1 SGHAT, CDR2 FQNNGV. Trimming shortened V by 1 base and J by 4 bases, and 8 bases separated the two germline ends. The CDR3 consists of 14 residues. The CDR3 loop reads CASSLAFGNQPQHF. For the CDR3, the DNA is TGTGCCAGCAGCTTAGCTTTTGGTAATCAGCCCCAGCATTTT.

The chain carries TRBV10-3 and TRBJ2-7; 8 nucleotides line up with TRBD1. Germline V gene sequence: CDR1 ENHRY, CDR2 SYGVKD. The trim removed 6 bases at V and 6 bases at J, leaving 4 bases unmatched. The CDR3 contains 12 residues. In DNA, the CDR3 is TGTGCCATCAGCGTAGACAGGGGCGAGCAGTACTTC. This translates into CAISVDRGEQYF.

This chain joins TRBV2 and TRBJ2-5, with 11 nucleotides matching TRBD1. The CDR3 runs to 15 residues. V trimming: 7 bases; J trimming: 3 bases; junction bases outside the gene matches: 7. CDR1 and CDR2 from the germline V gene are SNHLY and FYNNEI. CDR3 sequence: CASTPRGQGEETQYF. Written as DNA, the CDR3 is TGTGCCAGCACCCCCAGGGGACAGGGGGAAGAGACCCAGTACTTC.

V gene TRBV29-1 combines with J gene TRBJ1-1; D may be TRBD1 (5 bases). The CDR3 sequence is 12 residues long. V was pared by 4 bases and J by 6 bases, with 12 bases between. Germline loops: CDR1 SQVTM, CDR2 ANQGSEA. CDR3 nucleotides: TGCAGCGTTGGGGCTTGGGACGCTGAAGCTTTCTTT. Translated, it gives CSVGAWDAEAFF.

The table lists this clone with a count of one. V is TRBV18 and J is TRBJ1-4, with D perhaps matching TRBD1 (6 bases). This CDR3 comprises 13 residues. Germline V gives CDR1 KGHSH, CDR2 LQKENI. The V gene lost 4 bases and the J gene lost 8 bases, with 11 bases spanning the gap. Written as DNA, the CDR3 is TGTGCCAGCTCACGCGGGACACCCGAAAAACTGTTTTTT. Amino acid sequence: CASSRGTPEKLFF.

V usage is TRBV27 and J usage is TRBJ1-1, with D perhaps matching TRBD1 (6 bases). Germline V gene sequence: CDR1 MNHEY, CDR2 SMNVEV (reference sequence). V was clipped by 3 bases and J by 4 bases, with 12 bases between them. The CDR3 contains 14 residues. The CDR3 nucleotides read TGTGCCAGCAGTTTCGTGCAGGGGAGCACTGAAGCTTTCTTT. It yields the protein CASSFVQGSTEAFF.

The sample holds one count of this clone. The CDR3 nucleotides read TGTGCCAGCAGCTCCATTGGGGGGCAACCCTGGGAGACCCAGTACTTC. Its protein is CASSSIGGQPWETQYF. The rearrangement uses TRBV7-2 and TRBJ2-5; tentatively, D is TRBD1 or TRBD2 (6 bases each). The CDR3 extends over 16 amino acids. Trimming took off 4 bases at V and 5 bases at J, with 20 bases between the two ends. Germline CDR1 reads SGHTA; CDR2 reads FQGNSA. Together with reference TRBV7-2 and TRBJ2-5, the CDR3 gives the full variable domain: GAGVSQSPSNKVTEKGKDVELRCDPISGHTALYWYRQSLGQGLEFLIYFQGNSAPDKSGLPSDRFSAERTGGSVSTLTIQRTQQEDSAVYLCASSSIGGQPWETQYFGPGTRLLVL.

V usage is TRBV9 and J usage is TRBJ1-1; D uncertain. Germline values: CDR1 SGDLS, CDR2 YYNGEE. This CDR3 is built from 13 residues. V dropped 4 bases and J dropped 3 bases, with 10 bases sitting between them. The CDR3 DNA reads TGTGCCAGCAGCCCCGGACGGTACACTGAAGCTTTCTTT. This encodes CASSPGRYTEAFF.

This clone showed up just once. V usage is TRBV6-1 and J usage is TRBJ2-1, with D perhaps being TRBD1 or TRBD2 (6 bases each). This CDR3 is built from 15 residues. The V gene lost 1 base and the J gene lost 8 bases, with 15 bases spanning the gap. Germline V gene sequence: CDR1 MNHNS, CDR2 SASEGT. The CDR3 DNA follows: TGTGCCAGCAGTGAAGGCGGCACCCGGGGGCATGAGCAGTTCTTC. Its translation is CASSEGGTRGHEQFF.

The rearrangement links TRBV4-3 to TRBJ2-3; perhaps TRBD2 as D (5 bases). The germline V and J ends were trimmed by 0 bases and 2 bases, with 15 bases remaining between them. This CDR3 is 17 amino acids long. Germline loops: CDR1 LGHNA, CDR2 YSLEER. CDR3 region: CASSQEASLFDTDTQYF. CDR3 bases: TGCGCCAGCAGCCAAGAAGCTAGCCTCTTTGACACAGATACGCAGTATTTT.

This chain links TRBV5-6 with TRBJ2-5, with 11 bases lining up with TRBD2. This CDR3 is 14 amino acids long. Germline-derived CDR1 and CDR2 are SGHDT and YYEEEE. V was clipped by 5 bases and J by 5 bases; unmatched bases: 5. The CDR3 nucleotides are TGTGCCAGCAGTTCGACTAGCGGGGTGGAGACCCAGTACTTC. The encoded protein is CASSSTSGVETQYF.

The chain uses TRBV30 and TRBJ1-1; D not resolved. The CDR3 contains 13 residues. Between the trimmed V and J ends, which lost 2 bases and 6 bases, there was a span of 13 bases. The germline gives CDR1 GTSNPN, CDR2 SVGIG (reference sequence). This CDR3 is CAWSFGERAEAFF. The CDR3 nucleotides read TGTGCCTGGAGTTTCGGGGAGAGGGCTGAAGCTTTCTTT.

This clone was detected only a few times. This chain uses TRBV2 with TRBJ1-4; 7 bases align to TRBD1. CDR3 length: 14 residues. The V and J ends lost 6 bases and 8 bases, in that order; junction bases with no gene match: 9. Per germline, CDR1 SNHLY and CDR2 FYNNEI. The CDR3 here is CASSLTGDGEKLFF. The CDR3 DNA is TGTGCCAGCAGCCTCACAGGGGACGGGGAAAAACTGTTTTTT. Complete variable domain (other parts from reference TRBV2 and TRBJ1-4): EPEVTQTPSHQVTQMGQEVILRCVPISNHLYFYWYRQILGQKVEFLVSFYNNEISEKSEIFDDQFSVERPDGSNFTLKIRSTKLEDSAMYFCASSLTGDGEKLFFGSGTQLSVL.

The J gene is TRBJ1-1, the V gene TRBV27; D perhaps matches TRBD1 (6 bases). The CDR3 is 13 amino acids. Germline loops: CDR1 MNHEY, CDR2 SMNVEV (reference sequence). V was clipped by 4 bases and J by 5 bases, with 11 bases between them. The CDR3 region has the DNA TGTGCCAGCAGTTCCCGAACAGGGACTGAAGCTTTCTTT. Its protein product is CASSSRTGTEAFF.

V gene TRBV11-2 combines with J gene TRBJ1-2; D unresolved. The CDR3 length is 15 residues. V was pared by 5 bases and J by 1 base, with 14 bases between. From germline, CDR1 is SGHAT and CDR2 FQNNGV. CDR3 nucleotide sequence: TGTGCCAGCAGCCAAGACCGTGGTTATAACTATGGCTACACCTTC. This gives the protein CASSQDRGYNYGYTF.

This chain joins TRBV27 and TRBJ2-7; D may be TRBD1 (5 bases). Germline V gene data show CDR1 as MNHEY and CDR2 as SMNVEV (reference sequence). This CDR3 is 16 amino acids long. Trimming pared 4 bases from V and 0 bases from J, leaving 16 bases between. In DNA form, the CDR3 reads TGTGCCAGCAGTTCCAGACAGACTCGTAACTCCTACGAGCAGTACTTC. It encodes CASSSRQTRNSYEQYF.